This T cell receptor beta chain was recorded in a study of identical twins. The sample holds a few counts of this clonotype. Antigen: not known. Study-level findings and limits: Sequences that were beta out-of-frame showed weaker excess twin sharing.

MiXCR was run by TCRdb on the 5' RACE reads, yielding one entry per CDR3 protein. The sample has around 470,000 distinct CDR3 sequences; around 14% are singletons. CDR3 length equals 16 residues. V was pared by 5 bases and J by 4 bases, with 12 bases of the junction left unmatched. CDR1 DFQATT and CDR2 SNEGSKA come from the germline V gene (reference sequence). Each donor (without exception) was a healthy Caucasian. These data are also associated with another study on yellow fever vaccine responses in identical twins.

The rearrangement links TRBV20-1 to TRBJ1-4; 8 bases align to TRBD1. The clonotype was recovered from a woman in her late teens or twenties in good health. The source material was CD4+ T cells sorted from blood. CDR3 DNA: TGCAGTGCTGCCCCTCGGACAGGGCGCCTTAATGAAAAACTGTTTTTT. Translation gives CSAAPRTGRLNEKLFF.